The 24 T cell receptor beta chains below all came from one sample that was sequenced in a study of blood T cell repertoires in COVID-19. Produced via immunoSEQ multiplex PCR; TCRdb's table is partial and in-frame only. The data show over 200,000 clones, with around four fifths seen just once and about 15% held by the top ten. The sequenced sample consisted of PBMCs or T cells enriched from blood (not recorded which). The source of these receptors is a middle-aged man who had recovered from COVID-19.

This clone was seen only once. The V gene is TRBV7-7, the J gene TRBJ2-1, with 7 bases that match TRBD2. With V trimmed by 0 bases and J by 4 bases, 9 bases remained unmatched. CDR1 SSHAT and CDR2 FNYEAQ come from the germline V gene (reference sequence). This CDR3 is built from 17 residues. CDR3 sequence reads: CASSLALGGGSYNEQFF. The DNA for the CDR3 is TGTGCCAGCAGCTTAGCTTTAGGCGGGGGATCGTACAATGAGCAGTTCTTC.

The chain carries TRBV6-5 and TRBJ1-1, with D perhaps TRBD1 (6 bases). This CDR3 is built from 13 residues. CDR1 is MNHEY, CDR2 SVGAGI, per germline. With 7 bases removed from V and 5 bases from J, the gap between germline ends came to 14 bases. CDR3 in amino acids: CASNNRARTEAFF. CDR3 nucleotides: TGTGCCAGCAATAACAGGGCCAGAACTGAAGCTTTCTTT.

V usage is TRBV7-9 and J usage is TRBJ1-6; 10 bases line up with TRBD1. V gave up 3 bases and J gave up 8 bases; unmatched junction bases: 1. The germline CDR1 and CDR2 sequences are SEHNR and FQNEAQ (reference sequence). The CDR3 totals 14 residues. The CDR3 here is CASSLGTGDSPLHF. DNA of the CDR3: TGTGCCAGCAGCTTGGGGACAGGGGATTCACCCCTCCACTTT.

This clone showed up just once. The chain recombines TRBV29-1 with TRBJ1-5, with TRBD1 identical over 7 bases. Germline assignment: CDR1 SQVTM and CDR2 ANQGSEA. The CDR3 has 13 residues. The V segment lost 6 bases and the J segment 3 bases; nucleotides outside the gene matches: 5. The CDR3 loop reads CSVGQDLNQPQHF. The CDR3 nucleotides are TGCAGCGTAGGACAGGATCTCAATCAGCCCCAGCATTTT.

This chain links TRBV4-2 with TRBJ1-3, with TRBD1 matching 7 bases. V shed 5 bases, J shed 6 bases, and the junction held 13 bases outside the gene matches. Germline-derived CDR1 and CDR2 are LGHNA and YNFKEQ. This CDR3 comprises 16 residues. The CDR3 loop reads CASSKYPTGAENTIYF. The CDR3 nucleotides read TGTGCCAGCAGCAAATACCCTACAGGGGCAGAAAACACCATATATTTT.

V and J are TRBV9 and TRBJ2-1, with 8 bases matching TRBD2. Per the germline V gene, CDR1 is SGDLS and CDR2 is YYNGEE. J gave up 10 bases and V 0 bases, and 12 bases lay outside the gene matches. The CDR3 totals 16 residues. The CDR3: CASSVALAGSPREQFF. CDR3 sequence (DNA): TGTGCCAGCAGCGTAGCCTTAGCGGGGTCCCCAAGGGAGCAGTTCTTC.

The chain is built from TRBV28 and TRBJ2-5, with D hard to call. Germline lookup yields CDR1 MDHEN and CDR2 SYDVKM. Trimming removed 6 bases at V and 4 bases at J, with 12 bases between. This CDR3 region has 13 residues. CDR3 coding DNA: TGTGCCAGCAGCGGTCCACCGAGAGAGACCCAGTACTTC. It specifies CASSGPPRETQYF.

The CDR3 is CASSLGHHTGELFF. Here the CDR3 DNA reads TGTGCCAGCAGCTTAGGACATCACACCGGGGAGCTGTTTTTT. This chain joins TRBV7-2 and TRBJ2-2; D remains unclear. Germline V gene data show CDR1 as SGHTA and CDR2 as FQGNSA. Trimming took 1 base from V and 3 from J, leaving 6 bases between them. This CDR3 contains 14 residues.

This rearrangement joins TRBV11-3 to TRBJ1-1; 9 nucleotides agree with TRBD1. Germline values: CDR1 SGHNT, CDR2 YENEEA. V was clipped by 3 bases and J by 10 bases; unmatched bases: 6. The CDR3 runs to 13 residues. CDR3: CASSFGTGNVAFF. The CDR3 nucleotides read TGTGCCAGCAGCTTCGGGACAGGGAACGTAGCTTTCTTT.

The CDR3 protein is CASSPTVSATGELFF. Here the CDR3 DNA reads TGTGCCAGCAGCCCGACGGTTAGCGCTACCGGGGAGCTGTTTTTT. The V gene is TRBV7-3, the J gene TRBJ2-2; the D gene is possibly TRBD2 (5 bases). This CDR3 spans 15 amino acids. Germline V gene lookup returns CDR1 SGHTA and CDR2 FQGTGA. The V end lost 5 bases, the J end lost 5 bases, and 15 bases lay between the germline ends. The complete variable domain, with remaining parts taken from reference TRBV7-3 and TRBJ2-2, reads GAGVSQTPSNKVTEKGKYVELRCDPISGHTALYWYRQSLGQGPEFLIYFQGTGAADDSGLPNDRFFAVRPEGSVSTLKIQRTERGDSAVYLCASSPTVSATGELFFGEGSRLTVL.

The chain uses TRBV29-1 and TRBJ2-7, with D perhaps TRBD2 (5 bases). CDR1 and CDR2 from the germline V gene are SQVTM and ANQGSEA. The CDR3 runs to 17 residues. Trimming removed 5 bases from V and 3 bases from J, with 26 bases in between. The DNA of the CDR3 is TGCAGCGTTAGTGGTCAGGACCGAAACGGAGGAATCTACGAGCAGTACTTC. Protein: CSVSGQDRNGGIYEQYF.

This CDR3 reads CASSPLDGLRVETQYF. The CDR3 DNA is TGCGCCAGCAGCCCCCTGGACGGGCTGAGGGTTGAGACCCAGTACTTC. The chain couples TRBV4-1 to TRBJ2-5; D possibly corresponds to TRBD2 (5 bases). Germline assignment: CDR1 MGHRA and CDR2 YSYEKL. V lost 4 bases, J lost 5 bases, and 20 bases lay in between. This CDR3 is built from 16 residues.

The chain is built from TRBV28 and TRBJ1-3; TRBD1 matches at 8 bases. This CDR3 has 15 residues. V trimming: 8 bases; J trimming: 2 bases; junction bases outside the gene matches: 8. Germline loops: CDR1 MDHEN, CDR2 SYDVKM. The CDR3 region has the DNA TGTGCCAGCGTCCCAGGGGGCCCTACTGGAAACACCATATATTTT. It specifies CASVPGGPTGNTIYF.

In its sample, this clone was seen a few times. The V and J genes are TRBV11-1 and TRBJ2-2, with 7 bases aligning to TRBD1. Germline loops: CDR1 SGHAT, CDR2 FQDESV (reference sequence). The CDR3 has 14 residues. V gave up 2 bases and J gave up 6 bases; unmatched junction bases: 3. Here the CDR3 DNA reads TGTGCCAGCAGCTTAACCGGGACAGCCGGGGAGCTGTTTTTT. Translated: CASSLTGTAGELFF.

The J gene is TRBJ1-4, the V gene TRBV19, with unresolved D. The CDR3 has 15 amino acids. Germline CDR1 LNHDA, CDR2 SQIVND (reference sequence). Deletions cut 1 base from V and 7 bases from J, with 13 bases between. The CDR3 nucleotides are TGTGCCAGTAGTATAGTTCGGGAGTTGGGTGAAAAACTGTTTTTT. Translated, it gives CASSIVRELGEKLFF.

V usage is TRBV29-1 and J usage is TRBJ1-4, with D possibly being TRBD1 (6 bases). Germline V gene sequence: CDR1 SQVTM, CDR2 ANQGSEA. Between the trimmed V and J ends, which lost 4 bases and 7 bases, there was a span of 16 bases. The CDR3 has 14 amino acids. In DNA form, the CDR3 reads TGCAGCGTTGGACAAGGGGGGGGAGGTGAAAAACTGTTTTTT. Its translation is CSVGQGGGGEKLFF.

V gene TRBV19 combines with J gene TRBJ1-1; weak D call: TRBD1 (5 bases). The CDR3 is 17 residues long. V dropped 5 bases and J dropped 2 bases, with 21 bases sitting between them. Germline lookup yields CDR1 LNHDA and CDR2 SQIVND (reference sequence). CDR3 amino acids: CASSPGGGAISNTEAFF. The CDR3 DNA reads as TGTGCCAGTAGTCCGGGGGGAGGGGCTATTTCAAACACTGAAGCTTTCTTT.

The chain has TRBV4-3 and TRBJ2-3; 8 bases are shared with TRBD2. The ends lost 0 bases at V and 6 bases at J; junction bases unmatched: 8. The CDR3 extends over 16 amino acids. Germline V lookup: CDR1 LGHNA, CDR2 YSLEER. The CDR3 sequence is CASSQDVAGGEDTQYF. The CDR3 nucleotides are TGCGCCAGCAGCCAAGACGTCGCGGGGGGTGAGGATACGCAGTATTTT.

This chain uses TRBV7-3 with TRBJ2-7, with TRBD1 matching over 10 bases. V shed 2 bases and J 6 bases; nucleotides not matched to a gene: 10. Per the germline V gene, CDR1 is SGHTA and CDR2 is FQGTGA. This CDR3 spans 16 amino acids. The CDR3 loop reads CASSLEGGTGVREQYF. The CDR3 DNA is TGTGCCAGCAGCTTAGAGGGTGGGACAGGGGTCCGCGAGCAGTACTTC. The full variable domain, with the rest looked up from reference TRBV7-3 and TRBJ2-7, is GAGVSQTPSNKVTEKGKYVELRCDPISGHTALYWYRQSLGQGPEFLIYFQGTGAADDSGLPNDRFFAVRPEGSVSTLKIQRTERGDSAVYLCASSLEGGTGVREQYFGPGTRLTVT.

The V gene is TRBV13, the J gene TRBJ2-3, with TRBD2 identical over 11 bases. CDR3 length: 17 residues. The germline gives CDR1 PRHDT, CDR2 FYEKMQ (reference sequence). V shed 5 bases and J 3 bases; nucleotides not matched to a gene: 10. The CDR3 nucleotides are TGTGCCAGCAGCAAACGACTAGCGGGAATAAATACAGATACGCAGTATTTT. This codes for CASSKRLAGINTDTQYF.

DNA for the CDR3: TGCGCCAGCAGCTTGAATCAGAACACTGAAGCTTTCTTT. This gives the protein CASSLNQNTEAFF. The rearrangement links TRBV5-1 to TRBJ1-1; D is ambiguous. Germline loops: CDR1 SGHRS, CDR2 YFSETQ. Trimming removed 1 base at V and 1 base at J, with 5 bases between. The length of the CDR3 is 13 residues.

A remark on this clone: This sample includes further DNA sequences coding for the same CDR3. This chain joins TRBV12-3 or TRBV12-4 and TRBJ1-1; D ambiguous. The CDR3 runs 13 residues. Trimming took off 2 bases at V and 1 base at J, with 5 bases between the two ends. The CDR3 here is CASSLRGNTEAFF. The CDR3 nucleotides are TGTGCCAGCAGTTTACGGGGGAACACTGAAGCTTTCTTT.

A few counts support this clone. The chain couples TRBV5-4 to TRBJ1-5, with a possible D match to TRBD1 (6 bases). V gave up 4 bases and J gave up 4 bases, with 9 bases separating them. CDR1 and CDR2 (germline): SGHNT, YYREEE (reference sequence). There are 13 residues in the CDR3. The CDR3 here is CASSRDINQPQHF. The DNA for the CDR3 is TGTGCCAGCAGCAGGGACATAAATCAGCCCCAGCATTTT.

This clone was observed a few times. The chain recombines TRBV28 with TRBJ1-2; TRBD1 matches 8 bases. CDR1 and CDR2 from the germline V gene are MDHEN and SYDVKM. The V gene end was trimmed by 3 bases and the J gene end by 2 bases; junction bases not matched to a gene: 5. This CDR3 is built from 15 residues. The DNA of the CDR3 is TGTGCCAGCAGTTTCCCGGCAGGGGGCAACTATGGCTACACCTTC. As protein: CASSFPAGGNYGYTF.